One sample yielded the 24 T cell receptor beta chains listed below, sequenced in a study of T cell responses to AZD1222 COVID-19 vaccine. Assay used: immunoSEQ multiplex PCR; TCRdb lists only in-frame clones, some missing. The sample yields about 150,000 clones, 80% to 90% seen once. The material sequenced was peripheral blood, taken on day 0 of AZD1222 vaccination. The receptors shown here come from an adult in good health.

V and J are TRBV23-1 and TRBJ2-7; D not certain. TRBV23-1 qualifies as an ORF whose function is uncertain. V was trimmed by 7 bases and J by 1 base, leaving 11 bases between them. The CDR3 sequence is 13 residues long. For the CDR3, the DNA is TGCGCCAGCACGGCAGTTCTTTCCTACGAGCAGTACTTC. Protein product: CASTAVLSYEQYF.

This chain joins TRBV7-8 and TRBJ1-5; 9 nucleotides match TRBD1. The CDR3 extends over 17 amino acids. The germline gives CDR1 SGHVS, CDR2 FQNEAQ. Losses at the gene ends were 5 bases for V and 6 bases for J; bases not matched to a gene: 14. For the CDR3, the DNA is TGTGCCAGCAGCCCGATTGGGACAGGGATAGAGGGTCAGCCCCAGCATTTT. Translated, it gives CASSPIGTGIEGQPQHF.

The chain joins TRBV11-2 to TRBJ2-7, with TRBD2 as a possible D gene (7 bases). Trimming left V 2 bases short and J 0 bases short, with 11 bases between. CDR1 SGHAT and CDR2 FQNNGV come from the germline V gene. CDR3 length equals 15 residues. The CDR3 nucleotides are TGTGCCAGCAGCTTAAGCGGGACAACCTCCTACGAGCAGTACTTC. Translated, it gives CASSLSGTTSYEQYF. Drawing the rest from reference TRBV11-2 and TRBJ2-7, the complete variable domain is EAGVAQSPRYKIIEKRQSVAFWCNPISGHATLYWYQQILGQGPKLLIQFQNNGVVDDSQLPKDRFSAERLKGVDSTLKIQPAKLEDSAVYLCASSLSGTTSYEQYFGPGTRLTVT.

V and J are TRBV28 and TRBJ2-1; D is ambiguous. CDR3 length: 12 residues. V lost 5 bases, J lost 6 bases, and 8 bases lay in between. The V gene's germline CDR1 is MDHEN and CDR2 SYDVKM. CDR3 sequence: CASSPPTNEQFF. For the CDR3, the DNA is TGTGCCAGCAGTCCCCCAACCAATGAGCAGTTCTTC.

The sample holds one count of this clone. The V and J genes are TRBV14 and TRBJ2-7, with TRBD1 matching over 9 bases. Germline trimming cut 4 bases from V and 1 base from J; bases unmatched to any gene: 2. This CDR3 is built from 14 residues. The germline V gene encodes CDR1 SGHDN and CDR2 FVKESK. CDR3 protein: CASSPGTGSYEQYF. The DNA for the CDR3 is TGTGCCAGCAGCCCCGGGACAGGGTCCTACGAGCAGTACTTC.

Turning to this clone: One end of the junction does not line up with germline, which may come from a read error. The chain links TRBV14 to TRBJ2-5; 11 nucleotides line up with TRBD2. The CDR3 runs 14 residues. The germline V gene encodes CDR1 SGHDN and CDR2 FVKESK. CDR3 nucleotides: TGTGCCAGCAGCCAAGCCCGGACTAGCGGGCCGGGGAACTTC. Protein: CASSQARTSGPGNF.

CDR3 sequence: CASSQDLAGGPQNIQYF. The CDR3 DNA reads TGCGCCAGCAGCCAGGATCTAGCGGGAGGGCCCCAAAACATTCAGTACTTC. The chain is built from TRBV4-3 and TRBJ2-4; 12 bases map to TRBD2. The CDR3 is 17 amino acids. Losses at the gene ends were 3 bases for V and 5 bases for J; bases not matched to a gene: 8. Germline V gives CDR1 LGHNA, CDR2 YSLEER.

The rearrangement links TRBV7-2 to TRBJ2-2; D may be TRBD1 (5 bases). V lost 4 bases, J lost 3 bases, and 15 bases lay in between. Germline V gene lookup returns CDR1 SGHTA and CDR2 FQGNSA. The length of the CDR3 is 16 residues. As DNA, the CDR3 is TGTGCCAGCAGCTCCCCCTTCCAGGGATACACCGGGGAGCTGTTTTTT. This encodes CASSSPFQGYTGELFF.

This chain links TRBV25-1 with TRBJ2-1; D uncertain. The CDR3 has 14 residues. Trimming removed 6 bases from V and 7 bases from J, with 16 bases in between. Germline-derived CDR1 and CDR2 are MGHDK and SYGVNS. The CDR3 loop reads CASRAETGVNEQFF. The CDR3 DNA reads TGTGCCAGCAGGGCCGAGACTGGCGTTAATGAGCAGTTCTTC.

V usage is TRBV19 and J usage is TRBJ2-1; D remains ambiguous. The CDR3 sequence is 13 residues long. The germline CDR1 and CDR2 sequences are LNHDA and SQIVND (reference sequence). The germline V and J ends were trimmed by 2 bases and 5 bases, with 7 bases remaining between them. DNA for the CDR3: TGTGCCAGTAGTATACTCCTGGACAATGAGCAGTTCTTC. It translates to CASSILLDNEQFF.

J is TRBJ1-2 and V is TRBV5-1; TRBD1 might be the D (5 bases). V lost 1 base and J 5 bases, leaving 15 bases between the germline ends. The CDR3 is made up of 15 amino acids. The germline V gene has CDR1 SGHRS and CDR2 YFSETQ. As DNA, the CDR3 is TGCGCCAGCAGCTTGACTACCGGCAGGGCTTATGGCTACACCTTC. Translating it yields CASSLTTGRAYGYTF.

The chain uses TRBV19 and TRBJ2-2; 12 nucleotides agree with TRBD2. The CDR3 sequence is 18 residues long. Germline V gene lookup returns CDR1 LNHDA and CDR2 SQIVND (reference sequence). Trimming took 7 bases from V and 4 from J; bases not matched to a gene: 13. In DNA, the CDR3 is TGTGCCAGTATTTGGACTAGCGGGATAGGCGCCGGCACCGGGGAGCTGTTTTTT. It specifies CASIWTSGIGAGTGELFF.

The V gene is TRBV30, the J gene TRBJ1-3; no clear D. This CDR3 comprises 14 residues. From germline, CDR1 is GTSNPN and CDR2 SVGIG (reference sequence). V lost 2 bases to trimming and J lost 0 bases, with 8 bases between them. Here the CDR3 reads CAWSPLSSGNTIYF. Written as DNA, the CDR3 is TGTGCCTGGAGTCCCCTGTCCTCTGGAAACACCATATATTTT.

This clone was detected only a few times. V gene TRBV4-2 combines with J gene TRBJ2-7; TRBD1 might be the D (5 bases). V was trimmed by 1 base and J by 3 bases, leaving 10 bases between them. Germline CDR1 and CDR2: LGHNA and YNFKEQ. This CDR3 has 14 amino acids. CDR3 bases: TGTGCCAGCAGCCAAGTAGACAGAAACTACGAGCAGTACTTC. It codes for CASSQVDRNYEQYF.

The chain combines TRBV6-4 with TRBJ1-2, with D perhaps matching TRBD1 (5 bases). CDR1 is MRHNA, CDR2 SNTAGT, per germline. The CDR3 spans 14 residues. V lost 2 bases to trimming and J lost 6 bases, with 13 bases between them. The CDR3 sequence is CASSDSRGDDGYTF. For the CDR3, the DNA is TGTGCCAGCAGTGACAGTAGAGGGGATGATGGCTACACCTTC.

Worth noting for this clone: The identical CDR3 is also encoded by other nucleotide sequences in the sample. The chain joins TRBV18 to TRBJ1-1, with 7 bases lining up with TRBD1. The germline V gene encodes CDR1 KGHSH and CDR2 LQKENI. The CDR3 sequence is 13 residues long. Trimming took 6 bases from V and 1 from J; bases not matched to a gene: 2. CDR3 loop: CASSGQRNTEAFF. The CDR3 DNA is TGTGCCAGCTCGGGACAGAGGAACACTGAAGCTTTCTTT.

V is TRBV28 and J is TRBJ1-4; D is ambiguous. Germline-derived CDR1 and CDR2 are MDHEN and SYDVKM. CDR3 size: 15 residues. The germline V and J ends were trimmed by 1 base and 6 bases, with 12 bases remaining between them. Here the CDR3 reads CASSLLGTRDEKLFF. DNA for the CDR3: TGTGCCAGCAGTTTATTGGGCACAAGGGATGAAAAACTGTTTTTT.

The rearrangement uses TRBV6-4 and TRBJ2-3; 8 bases agree with TRBD2. The length of the CDR3 is 15 residues. The trim removed 0 bases at V and 3 bases at J, leaving 2 bases unmatched. Germline CDR1 MRHNA, CDR2 SNTAGT. The CDR3 DNA reads as TGTGCCAGCAGTGACTCGGGACTAGTGACAGATACGCAGTATTTT. This sequence encodes CASSDSGLVTDTQYF.

This chain uses TRBV9 with TRBJ1-5; TRBD1 might be the D (6 bases). Per the germline V gene, CDR1 is SGDLS and CDR2 is YYNGEE. This CDR3 has 15 amino acids. V was cut by 4 bases and J by 1 base, with 12 bases left in between. The CDR3 DNA follows: TGTGCCAGCAGCCTCGGGACAAAAAGCAATCAGCCCCAGCATTTT. Protein product: CASSLGTKSNQPQHF.

The gene calls are TRBV4-2 and TRBJ2-7; 9 bases are shared with TRBD2. Germline lookup yields CDR1 LGHNA and CDR2 YNFKEQ. The V segment lost 4 bases and the J segment 4 bases; nucleotides outside the gene matches: 2. The CDR3 has 13 residues. The CDR3 sequence is CASSPGLAYEQYF. In nucleotides, the CDR3 is TGTGCCAGCAGCCCGGGACTAGCATACGAGCAGTACTTC.

J is TRBJ1-4 and V is TRBV3-1 (or the pseudogene TRBV3-2); 7 bases agree with TRBD1. The germline V gene has CDR1 LGHDT and CDR2 YNNKEL (reference sequence). CDR3 length equals 15 residues. J lost 6 bases, V lost 8 bases, and 12 bases had no gene match. The CDR3 region is CASQLTGEIYEKLFF. The CDR3 nucleotides read TGTGCCAGCCAACTAACAGGGGAGATTTATGAAAAACTGTTTTTT.

This clone was picked up one time. This rearrangement joins TRBV19 to TRBJ1-2; D perhaps matches TRBD1 (6 bases). CDR1 is LNHDA, CDR2 SQIVND, per germline (reference sequence). The CDR3 spans 16 residues. V gave up 5 bases and J gave up 2 bases, with 18 bases separating them. CDR3 residues: CASSPRGYTGNYGYTF. For the CDR3, the DNA is TGTGCCAGTAGTCCCAGGGGATATACAGGGAACTATGGCTACACCTTC.

The chain is built from TRBV18 and TRBJ2-5; no firm D call. CDR1 is KGHSH and CDR2 is LQKENI in the germline V gene. V lost 6 bases to trimming and J lost 5 bases, with 10 bases between them. The CDR3 is 12 amino acids. The CDR3 region is CASSPIRETQYF. In DNA, the CDR3 is TGTGCCAGCTCCCCCATTCGGGAGACCCAGTACTTC.

This clone has a single count. This sequence joins TRBV19 and TRBJ1-4; no firm D call. V was shortened by 6 bases and J by 3 bases, with 20 bases between the two germline ends. The CDR3 has 17 amino acids. Germline V gives CDR1 LNHDA, CDR2 SQIVND (reference sequence). This CDR3 reads CASSSPSSPGPNEKLFF. CDR3 DNA sequence: TGTGCCAGTAGCTCGCCGAGCTCACCGGGCCCTAATGAAAAACTGTTTTTT.